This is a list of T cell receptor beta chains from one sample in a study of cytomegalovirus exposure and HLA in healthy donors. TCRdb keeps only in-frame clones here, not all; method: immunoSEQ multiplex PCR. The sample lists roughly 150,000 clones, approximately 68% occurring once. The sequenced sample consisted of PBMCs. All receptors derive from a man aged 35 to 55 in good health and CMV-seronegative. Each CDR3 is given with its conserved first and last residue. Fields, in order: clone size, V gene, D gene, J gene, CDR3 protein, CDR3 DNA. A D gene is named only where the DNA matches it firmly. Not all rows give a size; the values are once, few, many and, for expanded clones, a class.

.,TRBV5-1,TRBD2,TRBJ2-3,CASTVSGVSTDTQYF,TGCGCCAGCACAGTTAGCGGGGTGAGCACAGATACGCAGTATTTT
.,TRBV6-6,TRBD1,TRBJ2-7,CASTKGGTGPYEQYF,TGTGCCAGCACCAAAGGGGGGACAGGCCCCTACGAGCAGTACTTC
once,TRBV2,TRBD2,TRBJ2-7,CASSETAGTSDEQYF,TGTGCCAGCAGTGAAACGGCGGGGACTAGCGATGAGCAGTACTTC
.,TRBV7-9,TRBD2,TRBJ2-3,CASSRDGLAGTDTQYF,TGTGCCAGCAGCCGAGACGGACTAGCGGGCACAGATACGCAGTATTTT
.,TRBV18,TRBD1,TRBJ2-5,CASSPRDSSYQETQYF,TGTGCCAGCTCACCCCGGGACAGTAGTTACCAAGAGACCCAGTACTTC
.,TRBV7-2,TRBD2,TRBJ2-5,CASSPPPGGGPETQYF,TGTGCCAGCAGCCCACCTCCGGGGGGAGGGCCGGAGACCCAGTACTTC
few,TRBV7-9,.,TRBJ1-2,CASSLGDYGYTF,TGTGCCAGCAGCTTAGGCGACTATGGCTACACCTTC
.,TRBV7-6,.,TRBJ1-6,CASSPRGGFDNSPLHF,TGTGCCAGCAGCCCCCGGGGGGGGTTTGATAATTCACCCCTCCACTTT
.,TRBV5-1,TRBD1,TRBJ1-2,CASSLRQGDSGGYTF,TGCGCCAGCAGCTTGCGACAGGGGGACTCTGGTGGCTACACCTTC
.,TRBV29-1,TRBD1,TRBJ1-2,CSVEEWGTGVGYTF,TGCAGCGTTGAAGAGTGGGGGACAGGGGTTGGCTACACCTTC
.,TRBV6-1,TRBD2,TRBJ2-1,CASSEAGGWNEQFF,TGTGCCAGCAGTGAGGCGGGGGGATGGAATGAGCAGTTCTTC
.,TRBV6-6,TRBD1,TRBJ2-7,CASSYEGASYEQYF,TGTGCCAGCAGTTACGAGGGGGCCTCCTACGAGCAGTACTTC
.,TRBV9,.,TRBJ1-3,CASSVLSGNTIYF,TGTGCCAGCAGCGTCCTCTCTGGAAACACCATATATTTT
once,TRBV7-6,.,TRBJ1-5,CASSPSRRRDQPQHF,TGTGCCAGCAGCCCTAGTCGACGGAGAGATCAGCCCCAGCATTTT
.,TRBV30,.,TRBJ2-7,CAWSKAGPSYEQYF,TGTGCCTGGAGTAAAGCGGGCCCCTCCTACGAGCAGTACTTC
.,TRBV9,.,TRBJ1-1,CASSVGDGNWNTEAFF,TGTGCCAGCAGCGTCGGTGACGGGAATTGGAACACTGAAGCTTTCTTT
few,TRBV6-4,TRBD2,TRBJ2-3,CASSGGLAGEIPDTQYF,TGTGCCAGCAGTGGGGGACTAGCGGGAGAGATCCCAGATACGCAGTATTTT
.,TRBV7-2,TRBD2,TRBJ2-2,CASSLVSGGAFGVGELFF,TGTGCCAGCAGCTTAGTCAGCGGGGGGGCATTCGGGGTCGGGGAGCTGTTTTTT
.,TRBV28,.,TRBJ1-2,CASSFRSIDYGYTF,TGTGCCAGCAGTTTTCGTAGTATTGACTATGGCTACACCTTC
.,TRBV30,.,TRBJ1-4,CAWSTGRKRGKLFF,TGTGCCTGGAGTACAGGCAGGAAGAGAGGAAAACTGTTTTTT
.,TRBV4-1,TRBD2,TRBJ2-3,CASSRGGGTDTQYF,TGCGCCAGCAGCCGCGGGGGGGGGACAGATACGCAGTATTTT
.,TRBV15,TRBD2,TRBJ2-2,CATSRHGLAGPIKTGELFF,TGTGCCACCAGCAGGCACGGACTAGCGGGACCCATAAAGACCGGGGAGCTGTTTTTT
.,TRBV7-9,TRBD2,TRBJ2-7,CASSHSGRYEQYF,TGTGCCAGCAGCCATAGCGGGAGGTACGAGCAGTACTTC
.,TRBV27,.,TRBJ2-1,CASSLWDTYNEQFF,TGTGCCAGCAGTTTATGGGACACGTACAATGAGCAGTTCTTC
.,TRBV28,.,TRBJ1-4,CASTNPPGEKLFF,TGTGCCAGCACTAATCCCCCGGGAGAAAAACTGTTTTTT
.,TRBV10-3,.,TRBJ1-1,CAISAGLILRSEAFF,TGTGCCATCAGCGCCGGACTGATCCTCCGCTCTGAAGCTTTCTTT
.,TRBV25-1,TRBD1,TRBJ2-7,CASSEAGGSWEQYF,TGTGCCAGCAGTGAGGCAGGGGGCTCGTGGGAGCAGTACTTC
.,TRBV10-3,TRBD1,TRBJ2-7,CAIMARDRTPYEQYF,TGTGCCATCATGGCCAGGGACAGGACTCCCTACGAGCAGTACTTC
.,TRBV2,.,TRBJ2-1,CASSEALRGGHVGFF,TGTGCCAGCAGTGAAGCGCTTCGAGGTGGTCATGTGGGGTTCTTC
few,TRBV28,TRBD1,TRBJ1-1,CASRDRGRNTEAFF,TGTGCCAGCCGCGACAGGGGTAGGAACACTGAAGCTTTCTTT
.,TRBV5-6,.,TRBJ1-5,CASSLGRVGQPQHF,TGTGCCAGCAGCTTGGGGAGAGTTGGCCAGCCCCAGCATTTT
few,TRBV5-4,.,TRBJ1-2,CASSLGSAGYGYTF,TGTGCCAGCAGCTTGGGTAGTGCAGGGTATGGCTACACCTTC
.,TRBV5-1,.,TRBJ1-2,CASSSGDSNYGYTF,TGCGCCAGCAGCTCTGGTGACTCCAACTATGGCTACACCTTC
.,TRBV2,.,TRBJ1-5,CASRQGGNQPQHF,TGTGCCAGCAGACAGGGCGGCAATCAGCCCCAGCATTTT
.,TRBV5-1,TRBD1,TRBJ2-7,CASSLGTGGIYEQYF,TGCGCCAGCAGCTTAGGGACAGGGGGCATCTACGAGCAGTACTTC